One and the same sample provided the 32 T cell receptor beta chains below, sequenced in a study of blood T cell repertoires in COVID-19. The method was immunoSEQ multiplex PCR; TCRdb's version includes in-frame clones alone and lacks a portion of them. In the table there are 300,000 to 400,000 clones, around four fifths of which are singletons. Sequencing was carried out using peripheral blood. These receptors came from a man aged 30-40 years with active or convalescent COVID-19.

The chain joins TRBV7-6 to TRBJ2-7; tentatively, D is TRBD1 (6 bases). Trimming stripped 5 bases from V and 7 bases from J, with 24 bases between. Germline V lookup: CDR1 SGHVS, CDR2 FNYEAQ. CDR3 length equals 16 residues. The DNA of the CDR3 is TGTGCCAGCAGCCTCCTTCTGGACAGTCCCCGTACGGAGCAGTACTTC. Translation: CASSLLLDSPRTEQYF. Full variable domain (remainder filled in from reference TRBV7-6 and TRBJ2-7): GAGVSQSPRYKVTKRGQDVALRCDPISGHVSLYWYRQALGQGPEFLTYFNYEAQQDKSGLPNDRFSAERPEGSISTLTIQRTEQRDSAMYRCASSLLLDSPRTEQYFGPGTRLTVT.

The chain combines TRBV5-1 with TRBJ2-5, with D tentatively TRBD2 (7 bases). The CDR3 loop spans 14 amino acids. The V end was cut by 5 bases, the J end by 0 bases, with 11 bases between. CDR1 and CDR2 from the germline V gene are SGHRS and YFSETQ. The CDR3 sequence is CASSAGANQETQYF. The CDR3 bases are TGCGCCAGCAGTGCGGGGGCAAACCAAGAGACCCAGTACTTC.

As to this clone: Other nucleotide sequences in the sample specify the same CDR3. V is TRBV5-1 and J is TRBJ1-2; 7 positions match TRBD1. This CDR3 is built from 14 residues. The trim removed 3 bases at V and 5 bases at J, leaving 7 bases unmatched. Looked up from germline, CDR1 is SGHRS and CDR2 is YFSETQ. Written as DNA, the CDR3 is TGCGCCAGCAGCTCGACAGGGACCGGATATGGCTACACCTTC. It is translated as CASSSTGTGYGYTF.

The chain employs TRBV6-2 or TRBV6-3 and TRBJ1-5; 10 nucleotides agree with TRBD1. Per the germline V gene, CDR1 is MNHEY and CDR2 is SVGEGT. Trimming cost V 2 bases and J 7 bases; bases outside gene matches: 2. This CDR3 contains 14 residues. This CDR3 is CASSYDRGPQPQHF. The CDR3, as DNA: TGTGCCAGCAGTTACGACAGGGGGCCCCAGCCCCAGCATTTT.

The chain joins TRBV29-1 to TRBJ2-2; D is perhaps TRBD1 (6 bases). CDR3 length: 13 residues. V lost 7 bases, J lost 7 bases, and 16 bases lay in between. From germline, CDR1 is SQVTM and CDR2 ANQGSEA. The CDR3 loop reads CSATVGGNGELFF. The CDR3 DNA sequence: TGCAGCGCTACCGTAGGGGGTAACGGGGAGCTGTTTTTT.

This sequence joins TRBV5-1 and TRBJ1-1; D unresolved. Trimming removed 0 bases from V and 0 bases from J, with 6 bases in between. Germline V gene sequence: CDR1 SGHRS, CDR2 YFSETQ. CDR3 length: 14 residues. The CDR3 protein is CASSLGSMNTEAFF. CDR3 nucleotide sequence: TGCGCCAGCAGCTTGGGGAGTATGAACACTGAAGCTTTCTTT.

A remark on this clone: Other DNA sequences in the sample encode the same CDR3. V is TRBV28 and J is TRBJ2-7, with D perhaps matching TRBD1 (7 bases). Germline values: CDR1 MDHEN, CDR2 SYDVKM. V lost 2 bases, J lost 3 bases, and 11 bases lay in between. CDR3 length: 14 residues. CDR3 region: CASSLNRGLYEQYF. CDR3 nucleotide sequence: TGTGCCAGCAGTTTAAACAGGGGACTCTACGAGCAGTACTTC.

The chain carries TRBV12-3 or TRBV12-4 and TRBJ1-2, with 7 positions matching TRBD1. Unmatched junction bases numbered 2, after V lost 6 bases and J lost 4 bases. The CDR3 is 12 residues long. Written as DNA, the CDR3 is TGTGCCAGCAGGAGGGACAGCTATGGCTACACCTTC. Its translation is CASRRDSYGYTF.

This chain links TRBV2 with TRBJ1-1, with unresolved D. From germline, CDR1 is SNHLY and CDR2 FYNNEI. With 2 bases removed from V and 1 base from J, the gap between germline ends came to 11 bases. There are 15 residues in the CDR3. The CDR3 DNA sequence: TGTGCCAGCAGTGAAAGCGGCCAGGAGAACACTGAAGCTTTCTTT. This codes for CASSESGQENTEAFF.

The chain joins TRBV4-3 to TRBJ2-7; 9 bases align to TRBD2. The V segment lost 5 bases and the J segment 2 bases; nucleotides outside the gene matches: 7. Germline loops: CDR1 LGHNA, CDR2 YSLEER. The CDR3 loop spans 15 amino acids. The CDR3 region is CASSWTREGTYEQYF. The CDR3 nucleotides read TGCGCCAGCAGCTGGACGCGGGAGGGGACCTACGAGCAGTACTTC.

The J gene is TRBJ2-2, the V gene TRBV29-1, with 8 nucleotides matching TRBD2. The V and J ends lost 2 bases and 4 bases, in that order; junction bases with no gene match: 6. The germline V gene has CDR1 SQVTM and CDR2 ANQGSEA. The CDR3 totals 15 residues. The CDR3 reads CSVETLAGSTGELFF. CDR3 DNA: TGCAGCGTTGAAACCTTAGCGGGGAGCACCGGGGAGCTGTTTTTT.

The chain employs TRBV5-6 and TRBJ1-1; 9 nucleotides align to TRBD1. With V trimmed by 3 bases and J by 6 bases, 12 bases remained unmatched. This CDR3 has 16 amino acids. The germline CDR1 and CDR2 sequences are SGHDT and YYEEEE. CDR3 protein: CASSSLGTGSGSEAFF. The CDR3 DNA reads as TGTGCCAGCAGCTCCCTGGGGACAGGGTCAGGCTCTGAAGCTTTCTTT. Combining the CDR3 with reference TRBV5-6 and TRBJ1-1 gives the whole variable domain DAGVTQSPTHLIKTRGQQVTLRCSPKSGHDTVSWYQQALGQGPQFIFQYYEEEERQRGNFPDRFSGHQFPNYSSELNVNALLLGDSALYLCASSSLGTGSGSEAFFGQGTRLTVV.

A single count supports this clone. The V call is TRBV28, the J call TRBJ2-7; D not certain. The CDR3 contains 12 residues. Looked up from germline, CDR1 is MDHEN and CDR2 is SYDVKM. Trimming removed 6 bases from V and 3 bases from J, with 9 bases in between. The CDR3, as DNA: TGTGCCAGCAGCCTAGGCGGCTACGAGCAGTACTTC. It codes for CASSLGGYEQYF. Full variable domain (rest looked up from reference TRBV28 and TRBJ2-7): DVKVTQSSRYLVKRTGEKVFLECVQDMDHENMFWYRQDPGLGLRLIYFSYDVKMKEKGDIPEGYSVSREKKERFSLILESASTNQTSMYLCASSLGGYEQYFGPGTRLTVT.

The V and J genes are TRBV25-1 and TRBJ2-1; 9 positions match TRBD2. Losses at the gene ends were 3 bases for V and 9 bases for J; bases not matched to a gene: 6. CDR3 length equals 14 residues. CDR1 MGHDK and CDR2 SYGVNS come from the germline V gene. CDR3 sequence reads: CASSDSSGESEQFF. CDR3 DNA sequence: TGTGCCAGCAGTGATTCTAGCGGGGAGAGTGAGCAGTTCTTC.

The gene calls are TRBV10-2 and TRBJ2-7, with D perhaps matching TRBD1 (6 bases). The CDR3 loop spans 13 amino acids. Germline V CDR1 and CDR2: WSHSY, SAAADI. V was trimmed by 4 bases and J by 2 bases, leaving 9 bases between them. The CDR3 sequence: CASSVGDTYEQYF. The CDR3 nucleotides read TGCGCCAGCAGTGTGGGGGACACCTACGAGCAGTACTTC.

The gene calls are TRBV4-2 and TRBJ1-2; D ambiguous. The CDR3 covers 14 residues. V was pared by 1 base and J by 5 bases, with 11 bases between. Germline assignment: CDR1 LGHNA and CDR2 YNFKEQ. The CDR3 sequence is CASSQGAGGYGYTF. The DNA for the CDR3 is TGTGCCAGCAGCCAAGGGGCAGGCGGGTATGGCTACACCTTC.

This clone was recorded only once. The chain recombines TRBV4-2 with TRBJ2-1; TRBD2 aligns across 14 bases. The germline CDR1 and CDR2 sequences are LGHNA and YNFKEQ. The CDR3 runs to 16 residues. Trimming removed 4 bases from V and 9 bases from J; junction bases left unmatched: 8. CDR3 bases: TGTGCCAGCAGCCCAGGACTAGCGGGAGGAATCGGTGAGCAGTTCTTC. Its protein is CASSPGLAGGIGEQFF.

V and J are TRBV11-2 and TRBJ2-1; 14 bases are a match to TRBD2. The CDR3 loop spans 16 amino acids. The J segment lost 8 bases and the V segment lost 4 bases, leaving 7 bases of the junction unmatched. CDR1 and CDR2 from the germline V gene are SGHAT and FQNNGV. CDR3 in amino acids: CASSYPGLAGVHEQFF. The CDR3 DNA sequence: TGTGCCAGCAGCTACCCGGGACTAGCGGGAGTCCATGAGCAGTTCTTC.

V usage is TRBV30 and J usage is TRBJ2-2; D is undetermined. The germline V gene has CDR1 GTSNPN and CDR2 SVGIG (reference sequence). The ends were cut back, 0 bases at V and 0 bases at J, with 5 bases in the middle. The CDR3 is 14 residues long. CDR3 sequence: CAWSVQTNTGELFF. The CDR3 DNA reads TGTGCCTGGAGTGTCCAGACGAACACCGGGGAGCTGTTTTTT.

V usage is TRBV6-5 and J usage is TRBJ1-1; D may be TRBD1 (6 bases). The CDR3 sequence is 13 residues long. The V end was cut by 2 bases, the J end by 7 bases, with 11 bases between. CDR1 is MNHEY and CDR2 is SVGAGI in the germline V gene. As DNA, the CDR3 is TGTGCCAGCAGTTACGCAGACAGGAGTGAAGCTTTCTTT. Translating gives CASSYADRSEAFF.

This clone is a singleton in its sample. The chain links TRBV7-9 to TRBJ1-2, with unresolved D. This CDR3 is 14 amino acids long. Per the germline V gene, CDR1 is SEHNR and CDR2 is FQNEAQ (reference sequence). V was shortened by 1 base and J by 4 bases, with 10 bases between the two germline ends. The CDR3 nucleotides are TGTGCCAGCAGCTTAGAGACAACGGCCTATGGCTACACCTTC. As protein: CASSLETTAYGYTF.

The rearrangement links TRBV6-6 to TRBJ2-5; tentative D call: TRBD2 (5 bases). V lost 9 bases, J lost 5 bases, and 13 bases lay in between. The CDR3 runs 12 residues. Germline CDR1 MNHNY, CDR2 SVGAGI (reference sequence). The CDR3 reads CASGGNGETQYF. The CDR3 coding sequence is TGTGCCAGTGGAGGCAACGGGGAGACCCAGTACTTC.

The chain couples TRBV5-4 to TRBJ2-6, with no clear D. The V gene's germline CDR1 is SGHNT and CDR2 YYREEE (reference sequence). The CDR3 totals 14 residues. Trimming left V 4 bases short and J 4 bases short, with 9 bases between. CDR3 amino acids: CASSEAAGANVLTF. DNA of the CDR3: TGTGCCAGCAGCGAGGCAGCGGGGGCCAACGTCCTGACTTTC.

This clone showed up just a few times. This rearrangement joins TRBV4-1 to TRBJ1-3, with 8 positions matching TRBD1. The V segment lost 3 bases and the J segment 0 bases; nucleotides outside the gene matches: 7. There are 17 residues in the CDR3. From germline, CDR1 is MGHRA and CDR2 YSYEKL. For the CDR3, the DNA is TGCGCCAGCAGCCAGGTCAGACAGGGGCCCTCTGGAAACACCATATATTTT. This sequence encodes CASSQVRQGPSGNTIYF.

V is TRBV30 and J is TRBJ1-2; D is possibly TRBD1 (5 bases). Germline values: CDR1 GTSNPN, CDR2 SVGIG (reference sequence). V was shortened by 8 bases and J by 4 bases, with 17 bases between the two germline ends. CDR3 length: 13 residues. The CDR3: CAREGPNGYGYTF. The CDR3 DNA sequence: TGTGCCAGGGAGGGGCCCAACGGCTATGGCTACACCTTC. Full variable domain (outside the CDR3, taken from reference TRBV30 and TRBJ1-2): SQTIHQWPATLVQPVGSPLSLECTVEGTSNPNLYWYRQAAGRGLQLLFYSVGIGQISSEVPQNLSASRPQDRQFILSSKKLLLSDSGFYLCAREGPNGYGYTFGSGTRLTVV.

This clone has only a few counts. V is TRBV5-1 and J is TRBJ1-2; D unresolved. Per germline, CDR1 SGHRS and CDR2 YFSETQ. The ends were cut back, 0 bases at V and 7 bases at J, with 16 bases in the middle. This CDR3 region has 15 residues. The CDR3 reads CASSLEGSSGSGYTF. The CDR3 DNA reads TGCGCCAGCAGCTTGGAAGGCTCTTCGGGGTCTGGCTACACCTTC.

The J gene is TRBJ1-2, the V gene TRBV2; 8 nucleotides match TRBD1. Losses at the gene ends were 4 bases for V and 8 bases for J; bases not matched to a gene: 6. Germline values: CDR1 SNHLY, CDR2 FYNNEI. The CDR3 runs 13 residues. CDR3 nucleotide sequence: TGTGCCAGCAGTGGGACAGGGCTAGAGGGCTACACCTTC. Translation: CASSGTGLEGYTF. Combining the CDR3 with reference TRBV2 and TRBJ1-2 gives the whole variable domain EPEVTQTPSHQVTQMGQEVILRCVPISNHLYFYWYRQILGQKVEFLVSFYNNEISEKSEIFDDQFSVERPDGSNFTLKIRSTKLEDSAMYFCASSGTGLEGYTFGSGTRLTVV.

The chain combines TRBV7-9 with TRBJ1-2; D may be TRBD1 (5 bases). The germline gives CDR1 SEHNR, CDR2 FQNEAQ (reference sequence). This CDR3 spans 17 amino acids. Trimming shortened V by 0 bases and J by 5 bases, and 19 bases separated the two germline ends. The CDR3 region has the DNA TGTGCCAGCAGCTTAGCCGGAGGGGCAGTCGGAGCGTATGGCTACACCTTC. It encodes CASSLAGGAVGAYGYTF. The full variable domain, rest sourced from reference TRBV7-9 and TRBJ1-2, is DTGVSQNPRHKITKRGQNVTFRCDPISEHNRLYWYRQTLGQGPEFLTYFQNEAQLEKSRLLSDRFSAERPKGSFSTLEIQRTEQGDSAMYLCASSLAGGAVGAYGYTFGSGTRLTVV.

The chain joins TRBV5-6 to TRBJ1-2, with TRBD1 as a possible D gene (6 bases). CDR3 length: 14 residues. CDR1 SGHDT and CDR2 YYEEEE come from the germline V gene. Trimming cost V 4 bases and J 8 bases, with 18 bases left between them. The CDR3 sequence is CASSGGDGVEGYTF. The CDR3 DNA reads as TGTGCCAGCAGCGGGGGCGATGGGGTTGAGGGCTACACCTTC.

The gene calls are TRBV11-2 and TRBJ1-2; D unclear. CDR1 SGHAT and CDR2 FQNNGV come from the germline V gene. The CDR3 spans 14 residues. V lost 1 base to trimming and J lost 2 bases, with 8 bases between them. The chain's CDR3 is CASSLVGRNYGYTF. As DNA, the CDR3 is TGTGCCAGCAGCTTAGTAGGCAGGAACTATGGCTACACCTTC.

J is TRBJ1-2 and V is TRBV10-3; 9 nucleotides align to TRBD1. Germline V gene data show CDR1 as ENHRY and CDR2 as SYGVKD. The CDR3 is 15 residues long. The V gene end was trimmed by 2 bases and the J gene end by 4 bases; junction bases not matched to a gene: 5. CDR3 residues: CAISELTGGGYGYTF. The DNA of the CDR3 is TGTGCCATCAGTGAGCTCACAGGGGGCGGCTATGGCTACACCTTC.

The chain joins TRBV5-1 to TRBJ1-1; no clear D gene. CDR1 is SGHRS, CDR2 YFSETQ, per germline. This CDR3 contains 13 residues. The V end lost 1 base, the J end lost 1 base, and 5 bases lay between the germline ends. In nucleotides, the CDR3 is TGCGCCAGCAGCTTGAACAGGAACACTGAAGCTTTCTTT. Its protein is CASSLNRNTEAFF.